The clone carrying this T cell receptor (beta chain) was observed a single time. No antigen is known for it. These data are taken from a study of graft-versus-host responses after intestinal transplantation. Per the germline V gene, CDR1 is SGHDN and CDR2 is FVKESK. The CDR3 spans 14 residues. V lost 2 bases, J lost 5 bases, and 9 bases lay in between. Clones were read by immunoSEQ multiplex PCR, and TCRdb kept only the in-frame ones, dropping some. The profile covers about 84,000 clones, with approximately 90% appearing a single time and 0.3% to 0.35% taken by the ten largest. The source is a human donor who was the organ donor for an intestinal transplant. The specimen comprised unstimulated CD4+ T cells sorted from spleen or lymph node cells, sampled before transplant. The chain links TRBV14 to TRBJ2-2; D call uncertain. For the CDR3, the DNA is TGTGCCAGCAGCCAACAGAGAGGAACCGGGGAGCTGTTTTTT. It encodes CASSQQRGTGELFF.